The text below deals with one TCR beta chain. The target antigen is unknown. This specimen comes from a study of cytomegalovirus exposure and HLA in healthy donors. Regarding the study as a whole: While the bulk of TCR sequences proved rare, some public TCRs turned up in many donors.

It was with 60 Vbeta and 13 Jbeta primers that the PCR ran. The assay was immunoSEQ multiplex PCR, and TCRdb's table has in-frame clones only and misses some. The sample has 100,000 to 150,000 clones; around 75% are singletons. Trimming stripped 2 bases from V and 0 bases from J, with 11 bases between. In germline, CDR1 is SGDLS, CDR2 YYNGEE. The CDR3 is 15 residues long. The source is a man aged 30 to 45 in good health and CMV-seronegative. The sample consisted of PBMCs. The J gene is TRBJ1-1, the V gene TRBV9; a weak D match, TRBD1 (5 bases). The CDR3 DNA reads TGTGCCAGCAGCGTCACCGGGGGAGTGAACACTGAAGCTTTCTTT. Translation: CASSVTGGVNTEAFF.